This TCR beta chain was sequenced in a study of blood T cell repertoires in COVID-19. Sequencing used immunoSEQ multiplex PCR; TCRdb keeps in-frame clones, though not all of them. This table holds over 15,000 clones, about 79% found once. The CDR3 totals 13 residues. In germline, CDR1 is LGHDT, CDR2 YNNKEL (reference sequence). V dropped 3 bases and J dropped 5 bases, with 8 bases sitting between them. The V and J genes are TRBV3-1 (or the pseudogene TRBV3-2) and TRBJ2-1, with D maybe TRBD1 (5 bases). What was sequenced was peripheral blood. The sequence came from a human donor in a cohort sampled during active COVID-19. In nucleotides, the CDR3 is TGTGCCAGCAGCCACGACAGAGACAATGAGCAGTTCTTC. This translates into CASSHDRDNEQFF.